The 4 T cell receptor beta chains listed next were all sequenced from one sample in a study of T cell responses to AZD1222 COVID-19 vaccine. Sequencing was performed with immunoSEQ multiplex PCR; in TCRdb, only in-frame clones are kept and a portion is missing. The sample has about 120,000 clones, roughly 90% seen once; the top ten hold around 15%. Sequencing used peripheral blood, obtained on day 0 of AZD1222 vaccination. The source is an adult in good health.

The chain uses TRBV27 and TRBJ2-2; 7 bases are shared with TRBD2. The CDR3 covers 14 residues. V was pared by 7 bases and J by 3 bases, with 5 bases of the junction left unmatched. Germline V gene lookup returns CDR1 MNHEY and CDR2 SMNVEV (reference sequence). As DNA, the CDR3 is TGTGCCAGCACGGGGGGTGGTCACACCGGGGAGCTGTTTTTT. This encodes CASTGGGHTGELFF.

The chain links TRBV5-1 to TRBJ2-5, with D unclear. V shed 3 bases and J shed 1 base, with 1 base lying between them. Germline CDR1 and CDR2: SGHRS and YFSETQ. The CDR3 covers 11 residues. The chain's CDR3 is CASSSQETQYF. As DNA, the CDR3 is TGCGCCAGCAGCTCCCAAGAGACCCAGTACTTC.

The V and J genes are TRBV27 and TRBJ2-7; 9 nucleotides line up with TRBD2. CDR3 length: 15 residues. The trim removed 4 bases at V and 7 bases at J, leaving 11 bases unmatched. Per germline, CDR1 MNHEY and CDR2 SMNVEV (reference sequence). CDR3 loop: CASSSQAGGLLEQYF. The CDR3 DNA sequence: TGTGCCAGCAGTTCCCAAGCGGGAGGCCTCTTAGAGCAGTACTTC.

This chain uses TRBV27 with TRBJ1-2; possible D gene TRBD1, 6 bases. V gave up 5 bases and J gave up 1 base, with 20 bases separating them. This CDR3 has 17 residues. Germline V gives CDR1 MNHEY, CDR2 SMNVEV (reference sequence). The CDR3 DNA is TGTGCCAGCAGTCTGGGGACAAAAAGTCCCTATAACTATGGCTACACCTTC. This gives the protein CASSLGTKSPYNYGYTF.